Each of the 10 T cell receptor beta chains below was sequenced from the same sample in a study of OX40 agonist ivuxolimab in advanced cancers. The protocol was immunoSEQ multiplex PCR, while the TCRdb copy is restricted to in-frame clones and leaves out a portion. The table has tens of thousands of clones, around 90% seen once. The sample in question was CD4+ or CD8+ T cells sorted from blood, obtained in a trial of the OX40 agonist ivuxolimab. The receptor source for this set is an adult with an advanced solid tumor such as melanoma, head and neck, liver or kidney cancer.

The chain links TRBV28 to TRBJ2-7; possible D gene TRBD1, 6 bases. From germline, CDR1 is MDHEN and CDR2 SYDVKM. The CDR3 has 12 residues. V lost 5 bases, J lost 4 bases, and 9 bases lay in between. DNA of the CDR3: TGTGCCAGCAGTCGGACAGTTTACGAGCAGTACTTC. It codes for CASSRTVYEQYF.

This clone was detected once. The chain couples TRBV7-3 to TRBJ1-2, with D possibly TRBD1 on 6 matching bases. This CDR3 contains 14 residues. Per germline, CDR1 SGHTA and CDR2 FQGTGA. The germline V and J ends were trimmed by 4 bases and 6 bases, with 15 bases remaining between them. DNA for the CDR3: TGTGCCAGCAGCTCCCAAGGGGGAGGAAATGGCTACACCTTC. It yields the protein CASSSQGGGNGYTF.

The chain joins TRBV28 to TRBJ1-4; no clear D. The CDR3 runs to 12 residues. V was clipped by 8 bases and J by 0 bases, with 4 bases between them. Germline CDR1 is MDHEN and CDR2 is SYDVKM. CDR3 coding DNA: TGTGCCAGCCTATCAACTAATGAAAAACTGTTTTTT. Its translation is CASLSTNEKLFF.

The CDR3 loop reads CASSVGQGANTEAFF. The CDR3 DNA reads TGTGCCAGCAGCGTAGGTCAGGGGGCGAACACTGAAGCTTTCTTT. The gene calls are TRBV9 and TRBJ1-1; 8 bases are shared with TRBD1. The germline CDR1 and CDR2 sequences are SGDLS and YYNGEE. The CDR3 sequence is 15 residues long. V shed 0 bases and J 1 base; nucleotides not matched to a gene: 2.

The V and J genes are TRBV6-1 and TRBJ1-5; 9 bases line up with TRBD1. V trimming: 4 bases; J trimming: 7 bases; junction bases outside the gene matches: 8. Germline V gene lookup returns CDR1 MNHNS and CDR2 SASEGT. The CDR3 sequence is 15 residues long. In nucleotides, the CDR3 is TGTGCCAGCAGTGCCCGGACAGGGGTTGACCAGCCCCAGCATTTT. Translation: CASSARTGVDQPQHF.

The rearrangement joins TRBV30 to TRBJ2-7; the D gene is possibly TRBD2 (6 bases). The length of the CDR3 is 13 residues. Looked up from germline, CDR1 is GTSNPN and CDR2 is SVGIG (reference sequence). V was cut by 6 bases and J by 2 bases, with 14 bases left in between. CDR3 DNA: TGTGCCTGTACTCGGGGAGGTACCTACGAGCAGTACTTC. Translated, it gives CACTRGGTYEQYF.

The rearrangement uses TRBV7-8 and TRBJ1-1; D might be TRBD1 (6 bases). Per germline, CDR1 SGHVS and CDR2 FQNEAQ. V dropped 2 bases and J dropped 4 bases, with 14 bases sitting between them. The CDR3 runs to 15 residues. The CDR3: CASSLLSGAFTEAFF. For the CDR3, the DNA is TGTGCCAGCAGCTTACTGTCAGGGGCTTTCACTGAAGCTTTCTTT.

V is TRBV18 and J is TRBJ1-2, with a tentative D call TRBD1 (6 bases). This CDR3 region has 14 residues. With 5 bases removed from V and 1 base from J, the gap between germline ends came to 11 bases. The V gene's germline CDR1 is KGHSH and CDR2 LQKENI. As DNA, the CDR3 is TGTGCCAGCTCATCAGACAGGATTAACTATGGCTACACCTTC. It is translated as CASSSDRINYGYTF.

The chain carries TRBV7-6 and TRBJ2-1, with 8 bases fitting TRBD2. Germline CDR1 is SGHVS and CDR2 is FNYEAQ. The CDR3 has 18 amino acids. With V trimmed by 4 bases and J by 6 bases, 17 bases remained unmatched. The CDR3 bases are TGTGCCAGCAGCTCATTATTCACCGGGACTAGAGGGGGCAATGAGCAGTTCTTC. Protein: CASSSLFTGTRGGNEQFF.

The chain is built from TRBV6-6 and TRBJ2-7; 7 positions match TRBD2. Germline V gene lookup returns CDR1 MNHNY and CDR2 SVGAGI (reference sequence). The CDR3 is 13 amino acids. J was trimmed by 1 base and V by 8 bases; bases with no gene match: 5. The CDR3 loop is CASATGGSYEQYF. As DNA, the CDR3 is TGTGCCAGCGCAACGGGAGGTTCCTACGAGCAGTACTTC.